The clone carrying this T cell receptor (beta chain) has more than one count but fewer than ten. This entry is derived from a study of response to subunit inactivated influenza vaccine. TCRdb reprocessed the RT-PCR reads with MiXCR, giving one entry per CDR3 protein. The sample includes hundreds of thousands of distinct CDR3 sequences, about 15% of them seen just once. Germline V gene sequence: CDR1 SGHRS, CDR2 YFSETQ. V shed 4 bases and J shed 0 bases, with 10 bases lying between them. The CDR3 totals 14 residues. The sample was PBMCs from blood, taken roughly 13 days after vaccination. This sequence originates from a man aged 50 or older who received an inactivated influenza vaccine. This rearrangement joins TRBV5-1 to TRBJ1-1; tentatively, D is TRBD1 (5 bases). CDR3 sequence (DNA): TGCGCCAGCAGCGAGACAGCGATGAACACTGAAGCTTTCTTT. The encoded protein is CASSETAMNTEAFF. Complete variable domain (other parts from reference TRBV5-1 and TRBJ1-1): KAGVTQTPRYLIKTRGQQVTLSCSPISGHRSVSWYQQTPGQGLQFLFEYFSETQRNKGNFPGRFSGRQFSNSRSEMNVSTLELGDSALYLCASSETAMNTEAFFGQGTRLTVV.